This T cell receptor beta chain was observed in a study of blood T cells in healthy people across ages. Germline loops: CDR1 SNHLY, CDR2 FYNNEI. The CDR3 consists of 15 residues. Trimming removed 4 bases at V and 1 base at J, with 10 bases between. The use of a sample-barcoded 5' primer and a J-beta primer mix characterized a second PCR of about 6 to 11 cycles. TCRdb ran MiXCR on the 5' RACE reads and lists one entry per CDR3 protein. The table shows 700,000 to 850,000 distinct CDR3 sequences, with approximately 53% occurring only once. The sample taken for sequencing was blood. V is TRBV2 and J is TRBJ2-2; a possible D gene is TRBD1 (5 bases). This receptor was taken from a man aged 80 or over in good health. CDR3 sequence (DNA): TGTGCCAGCAGTGGGGGCGGCCGGAACACCGGGGAGCTGTTTTTT. Translated: CASSGGGRNTGELFF.